This T cell receptor (beta chain) originates from a study of blood T cell repertoires in COVID-19 (dated by TCRdb to 2020 to 2022). About the study as a whole: The collaborator samples originated in the United States, Italy and Spain and spanned the acute and convalescent phases of COVID-19. The sample metadata nearly always contained a de-identified subject ID, COVID-19 status, age in years and sex. The dataset comprised deeply sampled blood TCRbeta repertoires from subjects exposed to, actively infected with, or recovered from COVID-19. Where available, HLA class I and class II types were taken from metadata supplied by the sample provider and were not determined by assay-based typing. A freely available public database, intended as a resource for researchers studying the immune response to SARS-CoV-2, is where the repertoires were released. The prospective study material was composed of cDNA or gDNA derived from T cells, B-cell-depleted T cells, or PBMCs. Samples came from the ongoing ImmuneRACE study (first 160 participants) plus 1,254 subjects from 6 global collaborators. General study outcomes and caveats: How much clinical and demographic metadata was included differed by source and by participant, and the metadata was provided uncurated.

In the prospective study, participants were about 18 to 95 years old, resided in about two dozen geographic areas of the United States, and were enrolled through a virtual design. In the prospective study, cohorts were assigned on the basis of participant-reported clinical history obtained from a screening survey and a study questionnaire. Exposed participants were defined as having been in contact with someone with a PCR-confirmed or clinician-diagnosed COVID-19 case within 2 weeks of study entry. In the prospective study, mobile phlebotomists collected whole blood, serum and a nasopharyngeal or oropharyngeal swab from each participant. Over an approximately 2-month period, participants in the prospective study had the option of providing additional blood draws and questionnaires. Before DNA extraction, blood samples from the prospective study were shipped at room temperature or frozen. With respect to this clone: Its binding antigen is unknown. Base qualities are missing; no much larger clone stands one base away.

The CDR3 numbers 16 residues from cysteine through phenylalanine. Only CDR3 DNA is held: 48 bases, read in frame from base 1. V is pruned by 5 bases and J by 3 bases, leaving 9 bases of the junction without a gene match. The germline V gene (reference sequence) sets CDR1 to LNHDA and CDR2 to SQIVND. The immunoSEQ Assay, a bias-controlled multiplex PCR, was used to amplify TCRbeta CDR3 regions from genomic DNA. In the source study's methods: The number of nucleated cells in each sample was estimated by amplification of reference gene primers within the assay. Sequence reads were collapsed and filtered to measure the absolute abundance of every unique TCRbeta CDR3 rearrangement. Productive Simpson clonality was computed per sample as the square root of Simpson's diversity index over productive rearrangements. Not all clones reach the TCRdb copy of this immuneACCESS table, which keeps in-frame sequences only. Checked studies attribute under half of the gap to unresolved V genes and leave the rest unexplained. Clone size and the V and J calls come from that table; the DNA yielded D and trimming. This sample is represented by 150,000 to 200,000 clones; over 70% of them were singletons. In total, the top ten clones hold approximately 15% of the sample.

The chain is assembled from TRBV19 and TRBJ1-1; 10 bases in the junction line up with TRBD1. The specimen was PBMCs or T cells enriched from blood (not recorded which). This clonotype originated in a man in his sixties who had been exposed to COVID-19. The CDR3 is CASSDDRGRSYTEAFF. Read as DNA, the sequence is TGTGCCAGTAGTGACGACAGGGGGCGAAGTTACACTGAAGCTTTCTTT.